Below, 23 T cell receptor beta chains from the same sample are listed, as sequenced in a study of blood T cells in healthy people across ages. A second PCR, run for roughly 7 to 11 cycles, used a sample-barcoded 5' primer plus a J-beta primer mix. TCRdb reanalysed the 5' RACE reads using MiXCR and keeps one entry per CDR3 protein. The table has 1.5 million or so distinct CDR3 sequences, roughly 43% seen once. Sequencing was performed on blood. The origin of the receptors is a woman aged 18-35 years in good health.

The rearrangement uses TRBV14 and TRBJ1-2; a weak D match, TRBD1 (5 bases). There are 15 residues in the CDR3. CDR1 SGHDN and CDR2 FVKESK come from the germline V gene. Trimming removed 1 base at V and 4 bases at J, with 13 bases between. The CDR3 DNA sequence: TGTGCCAGCAGCCAAGTGGGGCCATTCGGCTATGGCTACACCTTC. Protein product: CASSQVGPFGYGYTF.

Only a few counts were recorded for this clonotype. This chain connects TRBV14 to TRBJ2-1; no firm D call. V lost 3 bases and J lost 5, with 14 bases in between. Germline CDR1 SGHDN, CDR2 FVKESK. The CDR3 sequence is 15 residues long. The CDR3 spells CASSHIPVSHNEQFF. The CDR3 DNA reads TGTGCCAGCAGCCACATCCCTGTTTCACACAATGAGCAGTTCTTC.

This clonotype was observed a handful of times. CDR3 bases: TGTGCCAGCAGCTTTTCCTTCGGGGGATTTAGCACAGATACGCAGTATTTT. Translating it yields CASSFSFGGFSTDTQYF. The chain employs TRBV7-9 and TRBJ2-3; possible D gene TRBD2, 6 bases. Trimming shortened V by 3 bases and J by 0 bases, and 16 bases separated the two germline ends. The germline CDR1 and CDR2 sequences are SEHNR and FQNEAQ (reference sequence). The CDR3 consists of 17 residues. Complete variable domain (other parts from reference TRBV7-9 and TRBJ2-3): DTGVSQNPRHKITKRGQNVTFRCDPISEHNRLYWYRQTLGQGPEFLTYFQNEAQLEKSRLLSDRFSAERPKGSFSTLEIQRTEQGDSAMYLCASSFSFGGFSTDTQYFGPGTRLTVL.

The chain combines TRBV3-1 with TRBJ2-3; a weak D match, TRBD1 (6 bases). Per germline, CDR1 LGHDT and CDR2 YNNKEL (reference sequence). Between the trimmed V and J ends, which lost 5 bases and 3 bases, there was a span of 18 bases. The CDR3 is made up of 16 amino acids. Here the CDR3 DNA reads TGTGCCAGCAGCGGCACTCGGCAGGGGTGGACAGATACGCAGTATTTT. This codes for CASSGTRQGWTDTQYF.

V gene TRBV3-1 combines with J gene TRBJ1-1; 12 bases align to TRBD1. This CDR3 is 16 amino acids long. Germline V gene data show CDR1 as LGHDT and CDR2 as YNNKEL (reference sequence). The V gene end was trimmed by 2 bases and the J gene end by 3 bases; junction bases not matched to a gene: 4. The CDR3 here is CASSQRDRGQYTEAFF. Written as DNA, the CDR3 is TGTGCCAGCAGCCAAAGGGACAGGGGGCAGTACACTGAAGCTTTCTTT.

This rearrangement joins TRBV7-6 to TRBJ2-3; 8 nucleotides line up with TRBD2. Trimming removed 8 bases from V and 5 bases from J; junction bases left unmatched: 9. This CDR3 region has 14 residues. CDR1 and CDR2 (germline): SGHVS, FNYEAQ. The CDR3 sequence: CASGKRERRDTQYF. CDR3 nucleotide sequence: TGTGCCAGCGGCAAGCGGGAGCGTCGAGATACGCAGTATTTT.

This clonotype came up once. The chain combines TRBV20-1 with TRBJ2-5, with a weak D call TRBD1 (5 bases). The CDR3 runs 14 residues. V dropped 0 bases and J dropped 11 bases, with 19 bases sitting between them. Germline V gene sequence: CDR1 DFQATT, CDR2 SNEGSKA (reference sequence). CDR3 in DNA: TGCAGTGCTAGAGATCCCCAGGGCCGCAATGAGCAGTACTTC. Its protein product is CSARDPQGRNEQYF.

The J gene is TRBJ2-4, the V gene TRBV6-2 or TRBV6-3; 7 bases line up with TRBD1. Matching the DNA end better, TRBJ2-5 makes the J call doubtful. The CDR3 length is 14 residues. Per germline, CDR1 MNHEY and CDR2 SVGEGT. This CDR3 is CASSSHRGQETQYF. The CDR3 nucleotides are TGTGCCAGCAGTAGCCACAGGGGCCAAGAGACCCAGTACTTC.

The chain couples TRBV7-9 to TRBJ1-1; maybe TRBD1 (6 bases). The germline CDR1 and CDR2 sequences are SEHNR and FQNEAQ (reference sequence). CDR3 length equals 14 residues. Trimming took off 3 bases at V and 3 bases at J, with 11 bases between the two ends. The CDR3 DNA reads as TGTGCCAGCAGCTTGGACCAGGGGTACACTGAAGCTTTCTTT. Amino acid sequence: CASSLDQGYTEAFF.

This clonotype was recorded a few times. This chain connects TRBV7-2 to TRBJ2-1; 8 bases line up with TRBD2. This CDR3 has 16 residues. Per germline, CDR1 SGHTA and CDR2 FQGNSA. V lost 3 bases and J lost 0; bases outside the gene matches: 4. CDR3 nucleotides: TGTGCCAGCAGCTTGCATAGCGGGACCTCCTACAATGAGCAGTTCTTC. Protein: CASSLHSGTSYNEQFF.

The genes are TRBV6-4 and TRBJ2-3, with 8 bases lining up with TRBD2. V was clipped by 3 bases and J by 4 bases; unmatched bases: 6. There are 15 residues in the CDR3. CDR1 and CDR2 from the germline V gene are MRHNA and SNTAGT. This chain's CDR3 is CASSDRAGGSDTQYF. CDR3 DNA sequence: TGTGCCAGCAGTGATCGTGCGGGGGGCTCAGATACGCAGTATTTT.

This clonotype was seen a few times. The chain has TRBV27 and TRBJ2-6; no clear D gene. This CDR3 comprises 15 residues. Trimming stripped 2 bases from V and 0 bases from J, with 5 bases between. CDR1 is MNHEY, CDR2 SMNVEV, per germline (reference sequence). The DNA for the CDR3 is TGTGCCAGCAGTTTAATTAGCTCTGGGGCCAACGTCCTGACTTTC. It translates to CASSLISSGANVLTF. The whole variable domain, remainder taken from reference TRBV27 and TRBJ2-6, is EAQVTQNPRYLITVTGKKLTVTCSQNMNHEYMSWYRQDPGLGLRQIYYSMNVEVTDKGDVPEGYKVSRKEKRNFPLILESPSPNQTSLYFCASSLISSGANVLTFGAGSRLTVL.

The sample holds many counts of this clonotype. The CDR3 spells CASSQDRLLAGIYEQFF. The CDR3 nucleotides read TGCGCCAGCAGCCAAGATCGGTTACTAGCGGGGATCTATGAGCAGTTCTTC. V is TRBV4-1 and J is TRBJ2-1, with 10 bases lining up with TRBD2. From germline, CDR1 is MGHRA and CDR2 YSYEKL. The V gene end was trimmed by 0 bases and the J gene end by 8 bases; junction bases not matched to a gene: 10. This CDR3 is 17 amino acids long.

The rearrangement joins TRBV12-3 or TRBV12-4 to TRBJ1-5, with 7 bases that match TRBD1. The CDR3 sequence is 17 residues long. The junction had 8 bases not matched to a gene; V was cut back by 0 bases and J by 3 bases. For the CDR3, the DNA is TGTGCCAGCAGTTTAGCGCGAACAACAGGGGCCAATCAGCCCCAGCATTTT. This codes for CASSLARTTGANQPQHF.

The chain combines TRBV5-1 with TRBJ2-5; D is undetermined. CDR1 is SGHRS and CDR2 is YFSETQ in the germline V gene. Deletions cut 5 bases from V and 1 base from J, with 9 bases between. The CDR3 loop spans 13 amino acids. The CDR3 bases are TGCGCCAGCAGGCGACTTTCCCAAGAGACCCAGTACTTC. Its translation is CASRRLSQETQYF.

For the CDR3, the DNA is TGCGCCAGCAGCCCCCCAGACAGGGGGCGAAACCAGCCCCAGCATTTT. Translated, it gives CASSPPDRGRNQPQHF. The V and J genes are TRBV4-1 and TRBJ1-5; TRBD1 aligns across 10 bases. V lost 4 bases, J lost 7 bases, and 10 bases stayed unmatched. The germline CDR1 and CDR2 sequences are MGHRA and YSYEKL. This CDR3 comprises 16 residues.

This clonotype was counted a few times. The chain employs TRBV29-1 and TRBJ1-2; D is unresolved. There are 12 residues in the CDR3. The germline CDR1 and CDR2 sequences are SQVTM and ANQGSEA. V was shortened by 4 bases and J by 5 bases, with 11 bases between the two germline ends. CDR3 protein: CSVALAPYGYTF. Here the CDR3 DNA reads TGCAGCGTTGCTCTGGCACCTTATGGCTACACCTTC.

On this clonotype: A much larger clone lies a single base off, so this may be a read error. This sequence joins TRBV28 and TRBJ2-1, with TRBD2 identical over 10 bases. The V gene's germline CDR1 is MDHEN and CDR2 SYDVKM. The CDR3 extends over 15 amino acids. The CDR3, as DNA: TGTGCCTGCAGTTCCGGGACTAGCGCCTACAATGAGCAGTTCTTC. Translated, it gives CACSSGTSAYNEQFF.

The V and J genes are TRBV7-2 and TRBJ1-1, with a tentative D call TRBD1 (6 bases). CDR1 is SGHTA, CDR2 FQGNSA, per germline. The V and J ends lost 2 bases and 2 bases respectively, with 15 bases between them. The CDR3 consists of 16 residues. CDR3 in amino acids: CASSLPTDSLNTEAFF. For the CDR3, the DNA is TGTGCCAGCAGCTTACCCACGGACAGTTTAAACACTGAAGCTTTCTTT.

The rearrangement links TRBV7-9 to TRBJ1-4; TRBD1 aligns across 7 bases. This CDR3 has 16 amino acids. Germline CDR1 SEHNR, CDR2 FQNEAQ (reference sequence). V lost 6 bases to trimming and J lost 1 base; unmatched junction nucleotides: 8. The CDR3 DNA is TGTGCCAGCAGGAAACAGGGGAGCGGAACTAATGAAAAACTGTTTTTT. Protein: CASRKQGSGTNEKLFF.

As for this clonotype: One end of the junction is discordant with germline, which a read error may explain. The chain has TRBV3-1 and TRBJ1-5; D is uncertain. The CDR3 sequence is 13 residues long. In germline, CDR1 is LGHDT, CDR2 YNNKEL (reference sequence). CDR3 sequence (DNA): TGTGCCGGCAGCCAAGATCTGAATCAGCCCCAGCATTTT. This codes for CAGSQDLNQPQHF.

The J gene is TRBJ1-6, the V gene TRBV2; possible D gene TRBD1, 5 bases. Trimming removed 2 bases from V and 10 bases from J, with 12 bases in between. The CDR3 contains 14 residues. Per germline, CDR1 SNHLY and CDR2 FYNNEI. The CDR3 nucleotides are TGTGCCAGCAGTGAATCTGGCCGACAGTCACCCCTCCACTTT. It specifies CASSESGRQSPLHF.

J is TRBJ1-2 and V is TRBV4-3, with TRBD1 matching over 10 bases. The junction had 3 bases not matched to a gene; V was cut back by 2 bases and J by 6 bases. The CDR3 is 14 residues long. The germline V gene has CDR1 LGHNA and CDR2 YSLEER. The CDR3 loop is CASSQMDRGDGYTF. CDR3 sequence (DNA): TGCGCCAGCAGCCAAATGGACAGGGGGGATGGCTACACCTTC.